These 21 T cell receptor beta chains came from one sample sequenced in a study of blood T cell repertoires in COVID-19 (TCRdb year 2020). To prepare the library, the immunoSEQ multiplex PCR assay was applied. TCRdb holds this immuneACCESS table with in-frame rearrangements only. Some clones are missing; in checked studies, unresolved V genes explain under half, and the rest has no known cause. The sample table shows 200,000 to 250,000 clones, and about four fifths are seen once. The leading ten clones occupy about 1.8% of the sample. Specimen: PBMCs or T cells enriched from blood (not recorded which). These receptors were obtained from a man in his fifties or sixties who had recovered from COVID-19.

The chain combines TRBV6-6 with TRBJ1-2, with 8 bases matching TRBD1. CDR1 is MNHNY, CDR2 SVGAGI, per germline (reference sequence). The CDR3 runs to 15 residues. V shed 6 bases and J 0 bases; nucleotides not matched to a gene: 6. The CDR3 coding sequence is TGTGCCAGCAGGGGACAGGATATCCCTAACTATGGCTACACCTTC. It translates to CASRGQDIPNYGYTF.

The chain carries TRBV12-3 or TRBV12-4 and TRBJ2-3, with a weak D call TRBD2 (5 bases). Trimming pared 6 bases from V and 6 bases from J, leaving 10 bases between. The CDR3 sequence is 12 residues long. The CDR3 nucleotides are TGTGCCAGCAGCCGGCCGGGGGATACGCAGTATTTT. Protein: CASSRPGDTQYF.

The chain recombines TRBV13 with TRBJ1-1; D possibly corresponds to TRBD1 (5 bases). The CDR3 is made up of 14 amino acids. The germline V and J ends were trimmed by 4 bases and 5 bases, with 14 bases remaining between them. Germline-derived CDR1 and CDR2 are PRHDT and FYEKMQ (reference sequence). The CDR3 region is CASSSDIGRTEAFF. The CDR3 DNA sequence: TGTGCCAGCAGCTCGGACATTGGGCGGACTGAAGCTTTCTTT.

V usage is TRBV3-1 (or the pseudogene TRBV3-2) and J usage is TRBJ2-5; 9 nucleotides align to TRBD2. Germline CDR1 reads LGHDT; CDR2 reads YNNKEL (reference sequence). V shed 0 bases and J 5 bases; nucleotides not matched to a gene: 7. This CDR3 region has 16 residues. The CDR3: CASSQDGGGAQETQYF. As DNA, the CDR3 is TGTGCCAGCAGCCAAGATGGCGGGGGGGCCCAGGAGACCCAGTACTTC.

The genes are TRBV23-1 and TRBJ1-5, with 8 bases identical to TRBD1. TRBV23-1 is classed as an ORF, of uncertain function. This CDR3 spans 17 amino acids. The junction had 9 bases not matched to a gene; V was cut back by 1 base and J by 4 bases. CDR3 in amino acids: CASSQWTGLTSNQPQHF. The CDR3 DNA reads TGCGCCAGCAGTCAATGGACAGGGTTAACTTCGAATCAGCCCCAGCATTTT.

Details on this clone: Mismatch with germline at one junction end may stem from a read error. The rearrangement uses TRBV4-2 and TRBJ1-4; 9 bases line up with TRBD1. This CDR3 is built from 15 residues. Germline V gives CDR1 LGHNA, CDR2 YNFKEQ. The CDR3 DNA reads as TGTGCCAGCAGCCAAGCACAGGGGGCTAAGGAAAAACTGTTTTTT. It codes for CASSQAQGAKEKLFF.

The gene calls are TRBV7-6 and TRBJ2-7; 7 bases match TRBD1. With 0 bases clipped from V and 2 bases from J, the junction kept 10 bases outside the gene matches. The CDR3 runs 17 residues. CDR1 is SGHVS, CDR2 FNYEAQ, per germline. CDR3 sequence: CASSLAVPGTEAYEQYF. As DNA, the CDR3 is TGTGCCAGCAGCTTAGCTGTGCCCGGGACAGAGGCCTACGAGCAGTACTTC.

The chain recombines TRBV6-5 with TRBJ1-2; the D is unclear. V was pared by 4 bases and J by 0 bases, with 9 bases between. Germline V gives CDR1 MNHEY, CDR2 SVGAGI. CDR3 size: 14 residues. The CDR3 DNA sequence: TGTGCCAGCAGTTCACAGATTACTAACTATGGCTACACCTTC. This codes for CASSSQITNYGYTF.

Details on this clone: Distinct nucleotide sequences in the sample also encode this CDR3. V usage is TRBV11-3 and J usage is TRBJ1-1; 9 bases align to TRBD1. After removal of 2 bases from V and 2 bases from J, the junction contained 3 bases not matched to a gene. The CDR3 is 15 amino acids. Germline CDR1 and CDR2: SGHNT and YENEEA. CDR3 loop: CASSLRTGVNTEAFF. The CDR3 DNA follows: TGTGCCAGCAGCTTACGGACAGGGGTTAACACTGAAGCTTTCTTT.

CDR3 coding DNA: TGTGCCAGCTCCGAAACAGTTCTCTCTGGAAACACCATATATTTT. Translated, it gives CASSETVLSGNTIYF. This sequence joins TRBV2 and TRBJ1-3, with unresolved D. Germline assignment: CDR1 SNHLY and CDR2 FYNNEI. The CDR3 has 15 residues. Trimming removed 8 bases at V and 0 bases at J, with 14 bases between.

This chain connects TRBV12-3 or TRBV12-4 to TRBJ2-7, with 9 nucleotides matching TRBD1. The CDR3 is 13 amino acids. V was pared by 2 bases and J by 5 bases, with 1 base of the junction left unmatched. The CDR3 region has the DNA TGTGCCAGCAGTTTATGGACAGGGGACGAGCAGTACTTC. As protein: CASSLWTGDEQYF.

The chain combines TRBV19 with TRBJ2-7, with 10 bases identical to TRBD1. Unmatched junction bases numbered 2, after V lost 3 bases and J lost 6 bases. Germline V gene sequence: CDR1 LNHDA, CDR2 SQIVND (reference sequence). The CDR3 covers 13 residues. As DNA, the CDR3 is TGTGCCAGTAGTATGGGACAGGGGTCCGAGCAGTACTTC. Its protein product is CASSMGQGSEQYF.

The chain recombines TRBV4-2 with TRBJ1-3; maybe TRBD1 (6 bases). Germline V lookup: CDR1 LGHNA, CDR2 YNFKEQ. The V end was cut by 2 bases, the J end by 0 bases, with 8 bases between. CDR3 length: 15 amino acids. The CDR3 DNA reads TGTGCCAGCAGCCAATACAGGGACTCTGGAAACACCATATATTTT. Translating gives CASSQYRDSGNTIYF.

CDR3 residues: CASSSPGQVSPLHF. The CDR3 region has the DNA TGTGCCAGCAGCTCCCCCGGACAGGTTTCACCCCTCCACTTT. The chain is built from TRBV7-9 and TRBJ1-6; TRBD1 matches at 7 bases. Losses at the gene ends were 4 bases for V and 9 bases for J; bases not matched to a gene: 6. This CDR3 comprises 14 residues. Germline values: CDR1 SEHNR, CDR2 FQNEAQ (reference sequence).

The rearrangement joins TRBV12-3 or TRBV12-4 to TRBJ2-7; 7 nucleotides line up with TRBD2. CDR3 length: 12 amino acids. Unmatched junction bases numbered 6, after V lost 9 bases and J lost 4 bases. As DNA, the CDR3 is TGTGCCAGTAAGCGGGGAGAGTACGAGCAGTACTTC. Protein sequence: CASKRGEYEQYF.

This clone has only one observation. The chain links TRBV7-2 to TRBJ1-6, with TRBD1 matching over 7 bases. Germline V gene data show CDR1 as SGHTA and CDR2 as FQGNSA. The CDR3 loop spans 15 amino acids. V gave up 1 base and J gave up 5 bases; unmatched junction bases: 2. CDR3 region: CASSLGGQNNSPLHF. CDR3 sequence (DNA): TGTGCCAGCAGCTTAGGGGGACAGAATAATTCACCCCTCCACTTT. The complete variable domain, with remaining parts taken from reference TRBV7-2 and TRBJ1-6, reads GAGVSQSPSNKVTEKGKDVELRCDPISGHTALYWYRQSLGQGLEFLIYFQGNSAPDKSGLPSDRFSAERTGGSVSTLTIQRTQQEDSAVYLCASSLGGQNNSPLHFGNGTRLTVT.

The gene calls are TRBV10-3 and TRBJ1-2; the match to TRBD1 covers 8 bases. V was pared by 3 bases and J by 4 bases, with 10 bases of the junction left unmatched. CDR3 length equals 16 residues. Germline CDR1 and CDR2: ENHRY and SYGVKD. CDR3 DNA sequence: TGTGCCATCAGTGAATTCTCGGACAGGGCGGTCTATGGCTACACCTTC. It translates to CAISEFSDRAVYGYTF.

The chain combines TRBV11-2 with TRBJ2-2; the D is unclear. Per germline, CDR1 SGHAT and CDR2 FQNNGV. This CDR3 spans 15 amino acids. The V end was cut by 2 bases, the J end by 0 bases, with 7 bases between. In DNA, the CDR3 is TGTGCCAGCAGCTTAATTGGCACGAACACCGGGGAGCTGTTTTTT. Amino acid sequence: CASSLIGTNTGELFF.

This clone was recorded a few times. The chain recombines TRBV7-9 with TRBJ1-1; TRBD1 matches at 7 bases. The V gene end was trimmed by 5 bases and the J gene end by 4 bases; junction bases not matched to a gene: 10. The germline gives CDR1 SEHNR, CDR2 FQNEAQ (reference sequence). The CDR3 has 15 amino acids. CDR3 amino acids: CASSHRTGSGTEAFF. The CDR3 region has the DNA TGTGCCAGCAGCCACCGGACAGGTTCGGGCACTGAAGCTTTCTTT.

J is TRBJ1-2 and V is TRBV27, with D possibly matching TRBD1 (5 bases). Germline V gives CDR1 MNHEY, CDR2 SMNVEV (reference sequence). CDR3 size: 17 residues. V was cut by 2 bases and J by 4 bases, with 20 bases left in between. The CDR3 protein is CASSLNAFGGVIYGYTF. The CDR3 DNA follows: TGTGCCAGCAGTTTAAATGCGTTCGGGGGAGTAATCTATGGCTACACCTTC.

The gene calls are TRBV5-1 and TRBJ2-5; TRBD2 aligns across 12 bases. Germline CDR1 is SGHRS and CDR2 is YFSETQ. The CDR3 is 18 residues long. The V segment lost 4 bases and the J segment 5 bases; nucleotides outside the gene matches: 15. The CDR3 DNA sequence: TGCGCCAGCAGCCCTAGTATGGCTAGCGGGGGGGCCCGGGAGACCCAGTACTTC. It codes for CASSPSMASGGARETQYF.